This entry features one T cell receptor beta chain sequence. Its antigen is not identified. The libraries were made with immunoSEQ v3.0 at survey level. Sequencing efforts were directed toward roughly 40,000-50,000 T-cell genomes per sample. Assay used: immunoSEQ multiplex PCR; TCRdb lists only in-frame clones, some missing. The table has roughly 24,000 clones, approximately 87% seen once. These data come from a study of long-term antiretroviral therapy in people with HIV. Each donor had at least one pre-ART and at least two post-ART PBMC samples. The CDR3 contains 15 residues. V shed 5 bases and J shed 3 bases, with 13 bases lying between them. The germline V gene encodes CDR1 SGHAT and CDR2 FQNNGV. The study's findings and limits: Samples were collected from the mid-2000s to the late 2010s under possibly less effective ART regimens.

The chain recombines TRBV11-2 with TRBJ1-4; perhaps TRBD1 as D (6 bases). This clonotype was obtained from a man between 40 and 49 years old with HIV. Material: unsorted PBMCs, obtained roughly 4.9 years after starting antiretroviral therapy. CDR3 sequence (DNA): TGTGCCAGCAGCAAACAGGGTTTTTCTAATGAAAAACTGTTTTTT. It translates to CASSKQGFSNEKLFF. The full variable domain, with the rest looked up from reference TRBV11-2 and TRBJ1-4, is EAGVAQSPRYKIIEKRQSVAFWCNPISGHATLYWYQQILGQGPKLLIQFQNNGVVDDSQLPKDRFSAERLKGVDSTLKIQPAKLEDSAVYLCASSKQGFSNEKLFFGSGTQLSVL.